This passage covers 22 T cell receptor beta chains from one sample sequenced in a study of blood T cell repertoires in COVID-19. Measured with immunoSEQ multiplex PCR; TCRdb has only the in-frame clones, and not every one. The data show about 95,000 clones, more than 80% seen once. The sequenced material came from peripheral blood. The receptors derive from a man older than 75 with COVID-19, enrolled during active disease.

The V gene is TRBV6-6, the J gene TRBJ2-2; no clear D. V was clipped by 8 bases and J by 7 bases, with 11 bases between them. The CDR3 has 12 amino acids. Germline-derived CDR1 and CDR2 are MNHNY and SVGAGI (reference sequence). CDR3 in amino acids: CASAPRVGELFF. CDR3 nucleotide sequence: TGTGCCAGCGCTCCCCGGGTCGGGGAGCTGTTTTTT.

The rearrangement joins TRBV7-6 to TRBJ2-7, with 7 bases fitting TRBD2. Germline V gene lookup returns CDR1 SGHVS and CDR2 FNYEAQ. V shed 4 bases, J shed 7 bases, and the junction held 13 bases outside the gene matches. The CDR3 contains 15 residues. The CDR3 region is CASSSPTGGGGEQYF. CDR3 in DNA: TGTGCCAGCAGCTCGCCGACGGGCGGCGGGGGTGAGCAGTACTTC.

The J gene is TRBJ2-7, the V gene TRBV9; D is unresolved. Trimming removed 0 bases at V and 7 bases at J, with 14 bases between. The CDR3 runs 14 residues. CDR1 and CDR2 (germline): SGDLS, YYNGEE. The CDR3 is CASSVERNSREQYF. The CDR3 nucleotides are TGTGCCAGCAGCGTAGAAAGGAACAGTAGGGAGCAGTACTTC.

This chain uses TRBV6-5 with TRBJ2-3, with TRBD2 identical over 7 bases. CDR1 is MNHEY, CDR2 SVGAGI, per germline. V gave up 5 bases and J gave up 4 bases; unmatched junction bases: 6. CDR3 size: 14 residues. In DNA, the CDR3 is TGTGCCAGCAGTCAGGAACGGGGGGCAGATACGCAGTATTTT. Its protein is CASSQERGADTQYF.

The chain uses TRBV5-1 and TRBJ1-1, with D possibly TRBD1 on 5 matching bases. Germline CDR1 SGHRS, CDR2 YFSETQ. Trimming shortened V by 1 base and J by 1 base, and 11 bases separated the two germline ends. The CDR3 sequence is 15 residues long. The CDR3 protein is CASSLMGGTNTEAFF. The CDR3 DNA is TGCGCCAGCAGCTTGATGGGGGGGACGAACACTGAAGCTTTCTTT.

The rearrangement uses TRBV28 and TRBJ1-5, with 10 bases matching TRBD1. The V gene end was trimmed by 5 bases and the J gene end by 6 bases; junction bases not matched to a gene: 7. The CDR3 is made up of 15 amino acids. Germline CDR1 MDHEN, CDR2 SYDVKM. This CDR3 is CASSTGQGLGQPQHF. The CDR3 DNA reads TGTGCCAGCAGTACGGGACAGGGGCTGGGTCAGCCCCAGCATTTT. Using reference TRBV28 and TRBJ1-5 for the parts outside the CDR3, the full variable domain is DVKVTQSSRYLVKRTGEKVFLECVQDMDHENMFWYRQDPGLGLRLIYFSYDVKMKEKGDIPEGYSVSREKKERFSLILESASTNQTSMYLCASSTGQGLGQPQHFGDGTRLSIL.

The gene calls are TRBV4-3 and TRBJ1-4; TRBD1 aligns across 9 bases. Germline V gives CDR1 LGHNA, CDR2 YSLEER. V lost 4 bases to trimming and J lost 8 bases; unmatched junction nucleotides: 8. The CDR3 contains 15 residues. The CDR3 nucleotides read TGCGCCAGCAGCCTTCGGGACAGGGTGGGGGAAAAACTGTTTTTT. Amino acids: CASSLRDRVGEKLFF.

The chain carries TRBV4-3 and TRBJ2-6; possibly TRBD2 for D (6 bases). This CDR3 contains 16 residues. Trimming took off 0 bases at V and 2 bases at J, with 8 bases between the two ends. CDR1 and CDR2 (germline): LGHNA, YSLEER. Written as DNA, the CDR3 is TGCGCCAGCAGCCAAGACTGGGGGGCTGGGGCCAACGTCCTGACTTTC. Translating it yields CASSQDWGAGANVLTF.

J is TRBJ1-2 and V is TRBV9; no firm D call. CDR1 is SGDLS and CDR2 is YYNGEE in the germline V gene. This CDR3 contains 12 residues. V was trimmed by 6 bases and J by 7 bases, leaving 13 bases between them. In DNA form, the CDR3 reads TGTGCCAGCAAGTTCCAGCGTCGTGGCTACACCTTC. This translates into CASKFQRRGYTF. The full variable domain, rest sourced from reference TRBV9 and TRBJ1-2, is DSGVTQTPKHLITATGQRVTLRCSPRSGDLSVYWYQQSLDQGLQFLIQYYNGEERAKGNILERFSAQQFPDLHSELNLSSLELGDSALYFCASKFQRRGYTFGSGTRLTVV.

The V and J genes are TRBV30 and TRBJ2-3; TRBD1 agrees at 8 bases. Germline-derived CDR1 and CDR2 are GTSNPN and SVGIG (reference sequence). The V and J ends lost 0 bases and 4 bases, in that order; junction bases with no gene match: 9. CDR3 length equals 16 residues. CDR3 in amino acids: CAWSVKKAGGADTQYF. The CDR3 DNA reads TGTGCCTGGAGTGTAAAAAAAGCAGGGGGCGCAGATACGCAGTATTTT.

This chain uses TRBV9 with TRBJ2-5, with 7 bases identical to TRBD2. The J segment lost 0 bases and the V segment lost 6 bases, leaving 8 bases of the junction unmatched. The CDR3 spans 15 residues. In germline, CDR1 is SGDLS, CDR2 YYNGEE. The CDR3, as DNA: TGTGCCAGCACCCACTTCGGGGGGAACCAAGAGACCCAGTACTTC. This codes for CASTHFGGNQETQYF.

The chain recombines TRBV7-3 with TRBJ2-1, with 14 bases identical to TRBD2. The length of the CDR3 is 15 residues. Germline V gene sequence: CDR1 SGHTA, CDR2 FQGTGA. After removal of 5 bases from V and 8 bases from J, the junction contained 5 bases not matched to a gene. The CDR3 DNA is TGTGCCAGCAGCCCGGGACTAGCGGGAGTTTATGAGCAGTTCTTC. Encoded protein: CASSPGLAGVYEQFF.

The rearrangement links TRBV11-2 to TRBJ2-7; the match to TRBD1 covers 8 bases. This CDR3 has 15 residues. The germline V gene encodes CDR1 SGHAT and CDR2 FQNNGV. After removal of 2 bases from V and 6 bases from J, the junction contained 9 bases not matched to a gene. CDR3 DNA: TGTGCCAGCAGCTTAACCCGGGACAGGCCAAGCGAGCAGTACTTC. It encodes CASSLTRDRPSEQYF.

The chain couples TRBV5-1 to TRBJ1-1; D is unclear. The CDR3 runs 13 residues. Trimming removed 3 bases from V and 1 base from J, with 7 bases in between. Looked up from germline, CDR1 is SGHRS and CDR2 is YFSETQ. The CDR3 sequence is CASSSQQNTEAFF. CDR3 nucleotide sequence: TGCGCCAGCAGCTCTCAACAGAACACTGAAGCTTTCTTT.

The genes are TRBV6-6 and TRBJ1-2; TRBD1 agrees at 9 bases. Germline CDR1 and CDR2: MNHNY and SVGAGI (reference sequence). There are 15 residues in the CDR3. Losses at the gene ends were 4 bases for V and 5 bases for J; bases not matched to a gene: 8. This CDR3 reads CASSSRTGAHYGYTF. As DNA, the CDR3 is TGTGCCAGCAGTTCCCGGACAGGGGCGCATTATGGCTACACCTTC.

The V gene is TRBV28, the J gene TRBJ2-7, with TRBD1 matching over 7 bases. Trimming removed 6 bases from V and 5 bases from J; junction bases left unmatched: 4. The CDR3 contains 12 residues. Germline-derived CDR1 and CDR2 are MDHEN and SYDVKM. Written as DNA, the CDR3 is TGTGCCAGCAGCTCACAGGGGCACGAGCAGTACTTC. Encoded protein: CASSSQGHEQYF.

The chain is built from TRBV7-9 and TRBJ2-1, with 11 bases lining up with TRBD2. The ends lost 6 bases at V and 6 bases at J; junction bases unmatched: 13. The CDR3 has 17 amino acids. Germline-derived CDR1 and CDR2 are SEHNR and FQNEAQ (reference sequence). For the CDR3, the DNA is TGTGCCAGCAGATCAATATCGCTAGCGGGAGGATCCAATGAGCAGTTCTTC. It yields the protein CASRSISLAGGSNEQFF.

The CDR3 is CASSLELTGYEQYF. The CDR3 nucleotides read TGTGCCAGCAGCTTGGAGTTGACAGGGTACGAGCAGTACTTC. The rearrangement links TRBV5-4 to TRBJ2-7, with 7 bases identical to TRBD1. Germline V gene data show CDR1 as SGHNT and CDR2 as YYREEE (reference sequence). This CDR3 is 14 amino acids long. Losses at the gene ends were 0 bases for V and 4 bases for J; bases not matched to a gene: 4.

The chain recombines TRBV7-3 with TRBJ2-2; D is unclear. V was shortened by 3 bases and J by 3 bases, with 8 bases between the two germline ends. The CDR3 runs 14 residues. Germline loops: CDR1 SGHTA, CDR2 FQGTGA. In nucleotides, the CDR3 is TGTGCCAGCAGCTTGGGCAAGGACACCGGGGAGCTGTTTTTT. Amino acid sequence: CASSLGKDTGELFF.

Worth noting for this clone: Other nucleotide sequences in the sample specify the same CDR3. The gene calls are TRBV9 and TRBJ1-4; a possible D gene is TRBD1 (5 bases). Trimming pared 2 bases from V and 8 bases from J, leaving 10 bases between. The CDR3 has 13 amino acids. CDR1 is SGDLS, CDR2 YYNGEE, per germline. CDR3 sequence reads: CASSVQGGEKLFF. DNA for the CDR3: TGTGCCAGCAGCGTCCAGGGAGGGGAAAAACTGTTTTTT.

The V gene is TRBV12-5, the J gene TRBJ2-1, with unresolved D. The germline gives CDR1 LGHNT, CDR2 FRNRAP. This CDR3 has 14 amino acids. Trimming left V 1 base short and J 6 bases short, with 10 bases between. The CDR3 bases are TGTGCTAGTGGTTTGGAGGAGTTTCCCAATGAGCAGTTCTTC. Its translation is CASGLEEFPNEQFF.

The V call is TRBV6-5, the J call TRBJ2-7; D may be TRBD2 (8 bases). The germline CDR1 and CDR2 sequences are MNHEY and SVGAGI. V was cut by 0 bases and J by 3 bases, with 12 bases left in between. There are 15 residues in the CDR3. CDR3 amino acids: CASSYSQGTSYEQYF. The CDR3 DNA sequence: TGTGCCAGCAGTTACTCACAGGGGACTAGCTACGAGCAGTACTTC.